This passage covers 32 T cell receptor beta chains from one sample sequenced in a study of blood T cell repertoires in COVID-19 (dated by TCRdb to 2019 to 2021). Library method: the immunoSEQ multiplex PCR assay. The clones in this table, taken by TCRdb from immuneACCESS, are in-frame only. Not every clone is retained; where verified, under half of the shortfall comes from an unresolved V gene, and the cause of the rest is unknown. The sample table shows 250,000 to 350,000 clones, and around 87% are seen once. The ten largest make up roughly 4.3% of the sample. Sample: PBMCs or T cells enriched from blood (not recorded which). The origin of the receptors is a woman under 30 with acute COVID-19.

The J gene is TRBJ2-7, the V gene TRBV6-2 or TRBV6-3; TRBD2 aligns across 7 bases. CDR1 and CDR2 from the germline V gene are MNHEY and SVGEGT. The CDR3 is 15 residues long. Trimming at V came to 3 bases and at J to 1 base, leaving 6 bases not matched to a gene. CDR3 protein: CASSYRASGSYEQYF. CDR3 bases: TGTGCCAGCAGTTATAGGGCTAGCGGATCCTACGAGCAGTACTTC.

The sample holds one count of this clone. The CDR3 protein is CATSDFQGHGYTF. As DNA, the CDR3 is TGTGCCACCAGTGATTTCCAGGGCCATGGCTACACCTTC. The chain is built from TRBV24-1 and TRBJ1-2; a weak D match, TRBD1 (5 bases). CDR1 KGHDR and CDR2 SFDVKD come from the germline V gene. Deletions cut 1 base from V and 6 bases from J, with 8 bases between. The CDR3 loop spans 13 amino acids.

The chain is built from TRBV29-1 and TRBJ2-2; 8 nucleotides agree with TRBD1. The V and J ends lost 5 bases and 3 bases, in that order; junction bases with no gene match: 5. The CDR3 is made up of 14 amino acids. Germline V gene lookup returns CDR1 SQVTM and CDR2 ANQGSEA. In DNA form, the CDR3 reads TGCAGCGTTCAACAGGGGGTGGACACCGGGGAGCTGTTTTTT. Amino acids: CSVQQGVDTGELFF.

The genes are TRBV9 and TRBJ1-2; 11 positions agree with TRBD1. CDR3 size: 15 residues. V gave up 2 bases and J gave up 6 bases; unmatched junction bases: 6. CDR1 is SGDLS and CDR2 is YYNGEE in the germline V gene. The CDR3 sequence is CASSVGTGGLDGYTF. The CDR3 DNA is TGTGCCAGCAGCGTCGGGACAGGGGGTTTGGATGGCTACACCTTC.

The rearrangement joins TRBV4-2 to TRBJ1-1; a possible D gene is TRBD1 (6 bases). With 0 bases removed from V and 0 bases from J, the gap between germline ends came to 17 bases. CDR1 is LGHNA and CDR2 is YNFKEQ in the germline V gene. The CDR3 runs to 18 residues. The chain's CDR3 is CASSQDDTGGQLNTEAFF. The CDR3 DNA is TGTGCCAGCAGCCAAGACGATACCGGTGGACAGTTGAACACTGAAGCTTTCTTT.

The J gene is TRBJ1-4, the V gene TRBV28; TRBD1 matches 11 bases. The CDR3 is made up of 15 amino acids. Germline loops: CDR1 MDHEN, CDR2 SYDVKM. The junction had 6 bases not matched to a gene; V was cut back by 6 bases and J by 6 bases. Here the CDR3 reads CASRTGTGGYEKLFF. The CDR3, as DNA: TGTGCCAGCAGAACCGGGACAGGGGGGTATGAAAAACTGTTTTTT.

The CDR3 region has the DNA TGTGCCAGTAGTATTCGGACAGGGTGGAATCAGCCCCAGCATTTT. It translates to CASSIRTGWNQPQHF. The gene calls are TRBV19 and TRBJ1-5, with TRBD1 identical over 8 bases. The V gene end was trimmed by 3 bases and the J gene end by 4 bases; junction bases not matched to a gene: 5. Per the germline V gene, CDR1 is LNHDA and CDR2 is SQIVND (reference sequence). The CDR3 has 15 amino acids.

This sequence joins TRBV15 and TRBJ1-1, with D tentatively TRBD1 (5 bases). Trimming pared 0 bases from V and 5 bases from J, leaving 13 bases between. The CDR3 spans 15 residues. Germline V gene lookup returns CDR1 LNHNV and CDR2 YYDKDF (reference sequence). CDR3 protein: CATSRDRGAGTEAFF. As DNA, the CDR3 is TGTGCCACCAGCAGAGATAGGGGCGCCGGGACTGAAGCTTTCTTT.

This clone is a singleton in its sample. The rearrangement joins TRBV7-9 to TRBJ2-3; D possibly corresponds to TRBD2 (5 bases). The CDR3 runs to 18 residues. Germline values: CDR1 SEHNR, CDR2 FQNEAQ (reference sequence). The V end was cut by 0 bases, the J end by 2 bases, with 18 bases between. This CDR3 reads CASSLAGRGVSATDTQYF. The CDR3 nucleotides are TGTGCCAGCAGCTTAGCCGGCCGGGGAGTGAGTGCCACAGATACGCAGTATTTT.

The gene calls are TRBV9 and TRBJ1-6; D is uncertain. The CDR3 consists of 15 residues. Germline CDR1 is SGDLS and CDR2 is YYNGEE. V was pared by 4 bases and J by 6 bases, with 14 bases between. The CDR3 sequence: CASSPEPGGNSPLHF. The CDR3 bases are TGTGCCAGCAGCCCCGAACCCGGTGGTAATTCACCCCTCCACTTT.

This chain connects TRBV5-1 to TRBJ2-1, with 7 bases lining up with TRBD2. Losses at the gene ends were 6 bases for V and 8 bases for J; bases not matched to a gene: 14. The CDR3 covers 15 residues. The germline CDR1 and CDR2 sequences are SGHRS and YFSETQ. The CDR3 region has the DNA TGCGCCAGCAACGTAAGGGGAGGGCCAAGGGATGAGCAGTTCTTC. Protein sequence: CASNVRGGPRDEQFF.

V is TRBV2 and J is TRBJ1-5, with 8 positions matching TRBD1. J gave up 5 bases and V 5 bases, and 11 bases lay outside the gene matches. This CDR3 spans 16 amino acids. Looked up from germline, CDR1 is SNHLY and CDR2 is FYNNEI. The chain's CDR3 is CASSSPDRGEDQPQHF. The CDR3 region has the DNA TGTGCCAGCAGTTCTCCCGACAGGGGCGAGGATCAGCCCCAGCATTTT.

The chain uses TRBV27 and TRBJ2-3; 9 nucleotides match TRBD2. With V trimmed by 7 bases and J by 3 bases, 11 bases remained unmatched. This CDR3 contains 16 residues. Per germline, CDR1 MNHEY and CDR2 SMNVEV (reference sequence). The CDR3 sequence is CASTSGRWIDTDTQYF. The CDR3 nucleotides are TGTGCCAGCACCAGCGGGAGGTGGATCGATACAGATACGCAGTATTTT.

This sequence joins TRBV2 and TRBJ1-5; D may be TRBD1 (5 bases). This CDR3 is built from 15 residues. Per germline, CDR1 SNHLY and CDR2 FYNNEI. V was cut by 0 bases and J by 5 bases, with 11 bases left in between. The CDR3 region has the DNA TGTGCCAGCAGTGAAGCGGGGCAGGGCTATCAGCCCCAGCATTTT. This encodes CASSEAGQGYQPQHF.

The chain has TRBV11-1 and TRBJ1-2; tentative D call: TRBD1 (6 bases). Looked up from germline, CDR1 is SGHAT and CDR2 is FQDESV (reference sequence). CDR3 size: 16 residues. Trimming pared 5 bases from V and 6 bases from J, leaving 22 bases between. CDR3 sequence (DNA): TGTGCCAGCAGCGGGGGACAATTGAACGGTCCCCATGGCTACACCTTC. Amino acid sequence: CASSGGQLNGPHGYTF.

The chain has TRBV4-1 and TRBJ2-7; 8 nucleotides match TRBD2. The CDR3 totals 16 residues. V shed 2 bases and J 2 bases; nucleotides not matched to a gene: 8. Germline assignment: CDR1 MGHRA and CDR2 YSYEKL. CDR3 loop: CASSQTDGTRTYEQYF. Here the CDR3 DNA reads TGCGCCAGCAGCCAAACCGACGGGACTAGAACCTACGAGCAGTACTTC.

This clone was picked up a small number of times. In DNA form, the CDR3 reads TGTGCAAGTCGCCGTGGACTAGCGGGGAGCTCCTACAATGAGCAGTTCTTC. Encoded protein: CASRRGLAGSSYNEQFF. The rearrangement joins TRBV12-2 to TRBJ2-1; the D call in the table, TRBD2, was not verified against the DNA. TRBV12-2 is listed as a pseudogene. This CDR3 has 17 amino acids.

CDR3 sequence reads: CASTSRGNQPQHF. The CDR3 DNA sequence: TGTGCCAGCACTTCCAGGGGCAATCAGCCCCAGCATTTT. The V call is TRBV7-9, the J call TRBJ1-5; D may be TRBD1 (5 bases). The CDR3 covers 13 residues. CDR1 and CDR2 (germline): SEHNR, FQNEAQ (reference sequence). Trimming took 7 bases from V and 2 from J, leaving 9 bases between them.

The chain employs TRBV27 and TRBJ2-1, with 11 bases aligning to TRBD1. V was pared by 7 bases and J by 5 bases, with 10 bases of the junction left unmatched. This CDR3 contains 16 residues. Germline loops: CDR1 MNHEY, CDR2 SMNVEV (reference sequence). The CDR3 nucleotides read TGTGCCAGCAACTCCCTCCCGGGACAGGGGGACAATGAGCAGTTCTTC. Protein: CASNSLPGQGDNEQFF.

The chain uses TRBV7-9 and TRBJ2-3; 10 bases are a match to TRBD2. Trimming took 2 bases from V and 2 from J; bases not matched to a gene: 7. The V gene's germline CDR1 is SEHNR and CDR2 FQNEAQ (reference sequence). CDR3 size: 17 residues. The CDR3: CASSLLTSGTYTDTQYF. CDR3 nucleotides: TGTGCCAGCAGCTTACTAACTAGCGGGACCTACACAGATACGCAGTATTTT.

This clone was seen once. V gene TRBV2 combines with J gene TRBJ2-2; a weak D match, TRBD1 (6 bases). The CDR3 extends over 16 amino acids. The germline V gene encodes CDR1 SNHLY and CDR2 FYNNEI. V shed 2 bases and J shed 1 base, with 11 bases lying between them. CDR3 residues: CASSEMGALNTGELFF. In nucleotides, the CDR3 is TGTGCCAGCAGTGAAATGGGGGCTTTGAACACCGGGGAGCTGTTTTTT.

This clone was seen only once. The chain links TRBV28 to TRBJ1-1; D call uncertain. Germline V gene sequence: CDR1 MDHEN, CDR2 SYDVKM. Trimming removed 5 bases at V and 11 bases at J, with 15 bases between. This CDR3 contains 12 residues. Written as DNA, the CDR3 is TGTGCCAGCAGTCCCAAGCCGCGAGGGGCTTTCTTT. This codes for CASSPKPRGAFF.

V usage is TRBV4-1 and J usage is TRBJ1-5; 9 nucleotides align to TRBD1. This CDR3 comprises 15 residues. Germline trimming cut 4 bases from V and 4 bases from J; bases unmatched to any gene: 5. CDR1 and CDR2 (germline): MGHRA, YSYEKL. In DNA form, the CDR3 reads TGCGCCAGCAGCCCTGGACAGGGGCTAAATCAGCCCCAGCATTTT. Its protein is CASSPGQGLNQPQHF.

The V and J genes are TRBV19 and TRBJ1-2; 10 nucleotides align to TRBD1. Germline CDR1 LNHDA, CDR2 SQIVND (reference sequence). J gave up 4 bases and V 6 bases, and 5 bases lay outside the gene matches. The CDR3 loop spans 14 amino acids. The CDR3 spells CASRPGQGVYGYTF. Here the CDR3 DNA reads TGTGCCAGTAGGCCTGGACAGGGGGTCTATGGCTACACCTTC.

CDR3 in DNA: TGTGCCAGCAGCTTAGGACAAGTCACAGATACGCAGTATTTT. Translated: CASSLGQVTDTQYF. The V gene is TRBV7-9, the J gene TRBJ2-3; D gene unclear. The V end lost 1 base, the J end lost 2 bases, and 7 bases lay between the germline ends. This CDR3 has 14 residues. Germline-derived CDR1 and CDR2 are SEHNR and FQNEAQ (reference sequence).

The chain couples TRBV9 to TRBJ2-7; 7 bases are shared with TRBD2. Germline V gene data show CDR1 as SGDLS and CDR2 as YYNGEE. J lost 0 bases, V lost 10 bases, and 13 bases had no gene match. This CDR3 is 15 amino acids long. CDR3 nucleotides: TGTGCCTCTGCGGTGGGGCTAGCGGACTCCTACGAGCAGTACTTC. Protein sequence: CASAVGLADSYEQYF.

Of note for this clone: Germline and junction disagree at one end, which may indicate a read error. The rearrangement joins TRBV10-2 to TRBJ1-1; TRBD1 agrees at 9 bases. Germline CDR1 reads WSHSY; CDR2 reads SAAADI. This CDR3 has 14 residues. CDR3 coding DNA: TGCGCCACCAGTCAACAGGGGGCTTACACTGAAGCTTTCTTT. It translates to CATSQQGAYTEAFF.

The chain employs TRBV10-1 and TRBJ1-1, with a possible D match to TRBD1 (6 bases). This CDR3 is built from 14 residues. Germline V gene lookup returns CDR1 WNHNN and CDR2 SYGVQD (reference sequence). Trimming took off 6 bases at V and 6 bases at J, with 17 bases between the two ends. CDR3 sequence (DNA): TGCGCCAGCAGCAACCTCTCAGGGGTGGCTGAAGCTTTCTTT. This sequence encodes CASSNLSGVAEAFF.

Written as DNA, the CDR3 is TGTGCCAGCAGCGTTCGGACTGAGATGAACACCGGGGAGCTGTTTTTT. Translating gives CASSVRTEMNTGELFF. The V gene is TRBV9, the J gene TRBJ2-2; tentative D call: TRBD2 (5 bases). The CDR3 totals 16 residues. Trimming took 2 bases from V and 1 from J, leaving 12 bases between them. Per germline, CDR1 SGDLS and CDR2 YYNGEE.

The chain carries TRBV28 and TRBJ2-4, with 10 bases matching TRBD2. V trimming: 5 bases; J trimming: 4 bases; junction bases outside the gene matches: 5. Germline V CDR1 and CDR2: MDHEN, SYDVKM. This CDR3 comprises 15 residues. DNA of the CDR3: TGTGCCAGCAGTCTTTCGACTAGCGGGAAAAACATTCAGTACTTC. Translating gives CASSLSTSGKNIQYF.

This chain uses TRBV3-1 (or the pseudogene TRBV3-2) with TRBJ1-1, with D unclear. Looked up from germline, CDR1 is LGHDT and CDR2 is YNNKEL (reference sequence). Trimming removed 0 bases at V and 5 bases at J, with 7 bases between. There are 13 residues in the CDR3. The CDR3 protein is CASSQDHYTEAFF. In DNA, the CDR3 is TGTGCCAGCAGCCAAGATCACTATACTGAAGCTTTCTTT.

The V call is TRBV27, the J call TRBJ2-3, with 8 bases aligning to TRBD1. The CDR3 extends over 13 amino acids. The germline gives CDR1 MNHEY, CDR2 SMNVEV (reference sequence). V lost 6 bases, J lost 4 bases, and 3 bases stayed unmatched. Here the CDR3 reads CASSLTGADTQYF. CDR3 bases: TGTGCCAGCAGCCTGACAGGGGCAGATACGCAGTATTTT.